The clone carrying this T cell receptor beta chain was recorded many times. RNA transcripts yielded amplified TCR beta CDR3 regions. With the HTBI primer set, the TCR CDR3 went through a first round of RT-PCR. TCRdb analysed the multiplex PCR reads with MiXCR anew, one entry per CDR3 protein. The data contain around 300,000 distinct CDR3 sequences, less than 30% of them singletons. These data are taken from a study of T cells in Graves' hyperthyroidism and ophthalmopathy. The sequenced sample consisted of blood. The sequence was collected from a man aged 35 to 55 with Graves' hyperthyroidism that later progressed to Graves' ophthalmopathy.

In nucleotides, the CDR3 is TGTGCCAGCAGCACGCCGGGGCCGGGAGGCTACACCTTC. Encoded protein: CASSTPGPGGYTF. This chain connects TRBV5-5 to TRBJ1-2; weak D call: TRBD1 (5 bases). V lost 4 bases and J 8 bases, leaving 15 bases between the germline ends. This CDR3 comprises 13 residues. Germline CDR1 reads SGHKS; CDR2 reads YYEKEE (reference sequence).